The present T cell receptor beta chain was sequenced within a study of spatial heterogeneity in lung cancer. Overall study context: More beta-chain than alpha-chain sequences were consistently detected.

Each CDR3 protein gets one entry after TCRdb re-called the 5' RACE reads with MiXCR. This sample yields 90,000 to 95,000 distinct CDR3 sequences, of which about an eighth are seen a single time; about 38% belongs to the top ten. The time point here: sample taken at primary tumor resection. Sequencing was performed on whole RNA extracted from tumor and nontumor lung tissue, or from frozen PBMC, and the material was left unsorted. The CDR3 is made up of 12 amino acids. Germline CDR1 reads KGHDR; CDR2 reads SFDVKD. Trimming removed 8 bases at V and 6 bases at J, with 10 bases between. This receptor was taken from a male donor with early-stage non-small cell lung cancer. Specimen: PBMCs, collected at surgery. This chain links TRBV24-1 with TRBJ2-1; D remains ambiguous. The CDR3 here is CATKGEINEQFF. The DNA of the CDR3 is TGTGCCACCAAGGGTGAGATCAATGAGCAGTTCTTC.